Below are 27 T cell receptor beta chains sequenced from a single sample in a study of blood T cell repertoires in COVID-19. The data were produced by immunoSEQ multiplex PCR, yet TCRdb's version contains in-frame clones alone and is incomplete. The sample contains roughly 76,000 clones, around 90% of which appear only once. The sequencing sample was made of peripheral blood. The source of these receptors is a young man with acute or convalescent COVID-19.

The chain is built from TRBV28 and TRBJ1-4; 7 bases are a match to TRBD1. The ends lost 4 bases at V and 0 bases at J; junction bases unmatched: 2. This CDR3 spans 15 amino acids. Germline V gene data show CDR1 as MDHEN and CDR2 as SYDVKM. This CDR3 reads CASSSQGATNEKLFF. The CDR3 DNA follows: TGTGCCAGCAGTTCGCAGGGGGCAACTAATGAAAAACTGTTTTTT. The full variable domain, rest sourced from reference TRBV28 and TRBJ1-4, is DVKVTQSSRYLVKRTGEKVFLECVQDMDHENMFWYRQDPGLGLRLIYFSYDVKMKEKGDIPEGYSVSREKKERFSLILESASTNQTSMYLCASSSQGATNEKLFFGSGTQLSVL.

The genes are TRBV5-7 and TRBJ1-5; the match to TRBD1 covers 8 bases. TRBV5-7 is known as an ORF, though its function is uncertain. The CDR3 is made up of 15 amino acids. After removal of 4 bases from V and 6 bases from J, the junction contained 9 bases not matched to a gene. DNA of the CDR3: TGTGCCAGCAGCCTGAACGGACAGGGAGGTCAGCCCCAGCATTTT. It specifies CASSLNGQGGQPQHF.

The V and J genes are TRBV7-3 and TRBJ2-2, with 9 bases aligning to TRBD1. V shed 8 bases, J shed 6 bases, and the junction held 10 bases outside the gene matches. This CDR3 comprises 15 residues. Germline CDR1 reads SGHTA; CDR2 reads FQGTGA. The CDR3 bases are TGTGCCAGCCGGCCGGGACAGGGTCGGGCCGGGGAGCTGTTTTTT. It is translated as CASRPGQGRAGELFF.

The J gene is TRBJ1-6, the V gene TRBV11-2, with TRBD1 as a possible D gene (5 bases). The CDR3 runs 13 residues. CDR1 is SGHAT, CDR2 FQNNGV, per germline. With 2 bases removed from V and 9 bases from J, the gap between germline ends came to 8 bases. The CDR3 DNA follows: TGTGCCAGCAGCTTAACAGGAGCTTCACCCCTCCACTTT. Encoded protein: CASSLTGASPLHF. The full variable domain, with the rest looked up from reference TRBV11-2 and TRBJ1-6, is EAGVAQSPRYKIIEKRQSVAFWCNPISGHATLYWYQQILGQGPKLLIQFQNNGVVDDSQLPKDRFSAERLKGVDSTLKIQPAKLEDSAVYLCASSLTGASPLHFGNGTRLTVT.

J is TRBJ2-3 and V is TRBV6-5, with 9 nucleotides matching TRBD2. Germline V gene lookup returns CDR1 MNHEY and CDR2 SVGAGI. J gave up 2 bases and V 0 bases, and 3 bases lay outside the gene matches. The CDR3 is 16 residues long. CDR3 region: CASSYSASGITDTQYF. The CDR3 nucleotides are TGTGCCAGCAGTTACTCGGCTAGCGGGATCACAGATACGCAGTATTTT.

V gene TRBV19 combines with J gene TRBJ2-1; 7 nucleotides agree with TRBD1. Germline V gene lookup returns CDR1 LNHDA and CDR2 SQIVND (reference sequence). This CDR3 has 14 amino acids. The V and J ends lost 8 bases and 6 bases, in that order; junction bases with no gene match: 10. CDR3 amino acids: CASLNRGMSNEQFF. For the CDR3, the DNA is TGTGCCAGTCTAAACAGGGGAATGAGCAATGAGCAGTTCTTC.

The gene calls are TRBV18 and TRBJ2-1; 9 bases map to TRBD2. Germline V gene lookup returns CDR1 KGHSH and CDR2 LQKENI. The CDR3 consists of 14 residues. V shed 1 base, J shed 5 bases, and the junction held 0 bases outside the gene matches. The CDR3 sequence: CASSPLAGDNEQFF. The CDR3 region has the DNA TGTGCCAGCTCACCACTAGCGGGGGACAATGAGCAGTTCTTC.

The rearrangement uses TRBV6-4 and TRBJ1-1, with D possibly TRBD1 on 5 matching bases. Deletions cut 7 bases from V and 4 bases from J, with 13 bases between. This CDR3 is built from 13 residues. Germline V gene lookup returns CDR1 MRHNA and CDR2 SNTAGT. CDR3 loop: CASTAGGGTEAFF. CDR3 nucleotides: TGTGCCAGCACCGCGGGGGGTGGCACTGAAGCTTTCTTT.

The CDR3 reads CANPSSGQLNEQFF. DNA for the CDR3: TGTGCCAACCCTAGTAGCGGACAACTGAATGAGCAGTTCTTC. The chain employs TRBV6-4 and TRBJ2-1; possible D gene TRBD2, 6 bases. The CDR3 covers 14 residues. Trimming cost V 10 bases and J 7 bases, with 20 bases left between them. CDR1 and CDR2 from the germline V gene are MRHNA and SNTAGT.

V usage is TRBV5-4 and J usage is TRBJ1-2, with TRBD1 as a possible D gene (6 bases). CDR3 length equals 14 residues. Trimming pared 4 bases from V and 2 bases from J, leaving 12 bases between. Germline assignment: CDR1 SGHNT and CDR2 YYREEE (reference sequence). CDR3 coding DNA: TGTGCCAGCAGCATCCCCGGACAGAACTATGGCTACACCTTC. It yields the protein CASSIPGQNYGYTF.

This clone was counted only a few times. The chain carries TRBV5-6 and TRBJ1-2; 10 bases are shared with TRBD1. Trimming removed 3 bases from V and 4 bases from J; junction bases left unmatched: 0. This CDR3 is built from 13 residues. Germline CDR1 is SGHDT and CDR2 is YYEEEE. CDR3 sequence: CASSWTGGYGYTF. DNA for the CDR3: TGTGCCAGCAGCTGGACAGGGGGCTATGGCTACACCTTC.

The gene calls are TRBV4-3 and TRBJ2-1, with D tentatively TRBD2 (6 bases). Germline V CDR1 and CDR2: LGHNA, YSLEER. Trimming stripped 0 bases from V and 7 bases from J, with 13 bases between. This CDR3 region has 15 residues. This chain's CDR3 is CASSQELLAWNEQFF. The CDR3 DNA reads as TGCGCCAGCAGCCAAGAATTGCTAGCGTGGAATGAGCAGTTCTTC.

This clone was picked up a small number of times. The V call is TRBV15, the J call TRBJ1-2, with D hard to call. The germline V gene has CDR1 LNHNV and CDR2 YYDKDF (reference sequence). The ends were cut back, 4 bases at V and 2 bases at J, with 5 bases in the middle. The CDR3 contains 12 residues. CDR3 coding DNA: TGTGCCACCAGCACCTTAAACTATGGCTACACCTTC. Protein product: CATSTLNYGYTF.

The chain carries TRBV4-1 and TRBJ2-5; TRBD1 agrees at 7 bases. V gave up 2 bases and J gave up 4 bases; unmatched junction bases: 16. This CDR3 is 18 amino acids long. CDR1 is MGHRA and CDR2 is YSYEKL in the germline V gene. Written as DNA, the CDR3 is TGCGCCAGCAGCCAACGGGTTAAAAAACAGGGGCACGGAGAGACCCAGTACTTC. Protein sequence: CASSQRVKKQGHGETQYF.

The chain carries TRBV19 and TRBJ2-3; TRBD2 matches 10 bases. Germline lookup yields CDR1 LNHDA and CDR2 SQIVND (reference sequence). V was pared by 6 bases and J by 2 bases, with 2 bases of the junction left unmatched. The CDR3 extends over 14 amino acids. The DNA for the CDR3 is TGTGCCAGTAGAACTAGCGGGGCCACAGATACGCAGTATTTT. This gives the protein CASRTSGATDTQYF. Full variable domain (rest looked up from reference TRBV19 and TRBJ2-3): DGGITQSPKYLFRKEGQNVTLSCEQNLNHDAMYWYRQDPGQGLRLIYYSQIVNDFQKGDIAEGYSVSREKKESFPLTVTSAQKNPTAFYLCASRTSGATDTQYFGPGTRLTVL.

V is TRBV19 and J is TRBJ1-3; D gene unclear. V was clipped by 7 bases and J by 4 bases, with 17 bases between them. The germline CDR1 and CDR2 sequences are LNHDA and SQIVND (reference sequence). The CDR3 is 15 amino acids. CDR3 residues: CASTPSRMRGNTIYF. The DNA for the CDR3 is TGTGCCAGTACCCCGTCGCGGATGAGGGGAAACACCATATATTTT.

The CDR3 is CASSLVPASGRLWEQFF. The CDR3 nucleotides read TGTGCCAGCAGCTTAGTCCCGGCAAGCGGGAGGCTCTGGGAGCAGTTCTTC. The genes are TRBV7-2 and TRBJ2-1, with TRBD2 matching over 9 bases. Germline lookup yields CDR1 SGHTA and CDR2 FQGNSA. The ends lost 1 base at V and 10 bases at J; junction bases unmatched: 14. This CDR3 has 17 amino acids. The whole variable domain, remainder taken from reference TRBV7-2 and TRBJ2-1, is GAGVSQSPSNKVTEKGKDVELRCDPISGHTALYWYRQSLGQGLEFLIYFQGNSAPDKSGLPSDRFSAERTGGSVSTLTIQRTQQEDSAVYLCASSLVPASGRLWEQFFGPGTRLTVL.

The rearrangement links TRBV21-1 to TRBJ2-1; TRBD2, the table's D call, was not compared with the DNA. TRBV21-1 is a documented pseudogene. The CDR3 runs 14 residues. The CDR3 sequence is CASSGRAHDNEQFF. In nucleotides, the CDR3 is TGTGCCAGCAGCGGGAGGGCGCATGACAATGAGCAGTTCTTC.

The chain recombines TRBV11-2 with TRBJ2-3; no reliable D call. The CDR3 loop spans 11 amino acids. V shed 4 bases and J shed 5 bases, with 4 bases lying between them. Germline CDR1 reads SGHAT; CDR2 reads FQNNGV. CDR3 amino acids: CASSSLDTQYF. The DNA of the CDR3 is TGTGCCAGCAGCTCCTTAGATACGCAGTATTTT.

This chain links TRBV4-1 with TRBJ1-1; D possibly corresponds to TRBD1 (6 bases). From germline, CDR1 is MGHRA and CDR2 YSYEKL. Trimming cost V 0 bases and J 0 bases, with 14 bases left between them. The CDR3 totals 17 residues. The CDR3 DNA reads TGCGCCAGCAGCCAAGAATACGACAGGTTGGTGAACACTGAAGCTTTCTTT. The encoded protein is CASSQEYDRLVNTEAFF.

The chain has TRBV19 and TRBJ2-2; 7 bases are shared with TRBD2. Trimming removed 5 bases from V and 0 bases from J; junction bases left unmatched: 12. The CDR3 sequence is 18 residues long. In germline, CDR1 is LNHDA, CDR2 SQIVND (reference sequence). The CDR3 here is CASSLRGVGLANTGELFF. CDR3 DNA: TGTGCCAGTAGTCTTCGGGGGGTAGGCCTCGCGAACACCGGGGAGCTGTTTTTT. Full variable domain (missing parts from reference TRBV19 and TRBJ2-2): DGGITQSPKYLFRKEGQNVTLSCEQNLNHDAMYWYRQDPGQGLRLIYYSQIVNDFQKGDIAEGYSVSREKKESFPLTVTSAQKNPTAFYLCASSLRGVGLANTGELFFGEGSRLTVL.

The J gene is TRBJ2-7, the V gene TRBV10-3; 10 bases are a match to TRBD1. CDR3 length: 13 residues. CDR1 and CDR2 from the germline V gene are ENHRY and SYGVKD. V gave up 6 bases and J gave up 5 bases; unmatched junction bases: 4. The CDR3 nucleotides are TGTGCCATCAGACGGGACAGGGGTGACGAGCAGTACTTC. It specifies CAIRRDRGDEQYF.

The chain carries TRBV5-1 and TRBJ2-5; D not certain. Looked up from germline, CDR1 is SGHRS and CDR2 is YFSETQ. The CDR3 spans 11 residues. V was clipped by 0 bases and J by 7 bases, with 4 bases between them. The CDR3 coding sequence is TGCGCCAGCAGCTTGGCGGGGACCCAGTACTTC. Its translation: CASSLAGTQYF.

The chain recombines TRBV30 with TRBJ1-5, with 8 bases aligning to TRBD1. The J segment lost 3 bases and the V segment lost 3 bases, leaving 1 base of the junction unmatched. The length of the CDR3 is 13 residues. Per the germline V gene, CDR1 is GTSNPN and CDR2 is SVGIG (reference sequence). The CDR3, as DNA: TGTGCCTGGAGCAGGGGGCTCAATCAGCCCCAGCATTTT. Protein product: CAWSRGLNQPQHF.

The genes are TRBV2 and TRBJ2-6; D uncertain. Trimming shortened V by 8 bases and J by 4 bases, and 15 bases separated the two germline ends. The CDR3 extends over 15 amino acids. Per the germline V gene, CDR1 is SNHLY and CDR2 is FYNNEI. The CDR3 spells CASVESPPGANVLTF. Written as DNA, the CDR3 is TGTGCCAGCGTAGAAAGTCCTCCCGGGGCCAACGTCCTGACTTTC.

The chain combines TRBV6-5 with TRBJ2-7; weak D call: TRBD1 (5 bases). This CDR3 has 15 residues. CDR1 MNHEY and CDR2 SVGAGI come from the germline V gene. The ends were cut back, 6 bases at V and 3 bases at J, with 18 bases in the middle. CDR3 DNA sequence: TGTGCCAGCAGGCCCGGGCCCAGGGAACTCTACGAGCAGTACTTC. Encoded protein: CASRPGPRELYEQYF.

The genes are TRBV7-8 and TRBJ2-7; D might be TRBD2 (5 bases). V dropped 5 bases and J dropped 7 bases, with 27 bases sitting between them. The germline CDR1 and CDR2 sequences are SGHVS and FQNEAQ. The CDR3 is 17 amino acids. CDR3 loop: CASSPLRAGSVLYEQYF. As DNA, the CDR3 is TGTGCCAGCAGCCCCCTCCGTGCGGGTAGTGTTTTATATGAGCAGTACTTC.